This T cell receptor beta chain was documented in a study of blood T cells in healthy people across ages. From germline, CDR1 is SNHLY and CDR2 FYNNEI. The CDR3 contains 13 residues. V was trimmed by 3 bases and J by 2 bases, leaving 8 bases between them. For the second PCR, which ran for roughly 7 to 11 cycles, a sample-barcoded 5' primer and a J-beta primer mix were used. TCRdb independently ran MiXCR on the 5' RACE reads; one entry per CDR3 protein. This table holds hundreds of thousands of distinct CDR3 sequences, more than 40% found once. This clonotype was counted between two and nine times. This sequence was found in a man in his fifties or sixties in good health. The chain carries TRBV2 and TRBJ2-7; D is undetermined. The sample comprised blood. The DNA of the CDR3 is TGTGCCAGCAGTGATATCAGACCCTACGAGCAGTACTTC. Translation gives CASSDIRPYEQYF. The whole variable domain, remainder taken from reference TRBV2 and TRBJ2-7, is EPEVTQTPSHQVTQMGQEVILRCVPISNHLYFYWYRQILGQKVEFLVSFYNNEISEKSEIFDDQFSVERPDGSNFTLKIRSTKLEDSAMYFCASSDIRPYEQYFGPGTRLTVT.